This TCR beta chain derives from a study of CXCR3-negative and CXCR3-positive naive CD8 T cells. The CDR3 spans 16 residues. CDR1 and CDR2 (germline): SGHAT, FQNNGV. As concerns this clonotype: Its target is unknown.

General observations from the study: PBMCs showed partially decreased CXCR3 expression after cryopreservation, and most assays used fresh PBMCs. Memory cells diverged, while naive CXCR3-positive and CXCR3-negative cells had similar TRBV-TRBJ usage. Compared with CXCR3-negative naive cells, CXCR3-positive naive cells showed more hydrophobic TRB CDR3s.

UMI labels and 5' RACE were used to prepare the TRB cDNA libraries. TCRdb derives one entry per CDR3 protein from the 5' RACE reads, leaving out DNA. In all, the sample yields approximately 100,000 distinct CDR3 sequences. In triplicate, each CD8+ T cell subset was sorted at roughly 330,000 cells per replicate. Naivety in CD8+ T cells corresponded to a CD45RO-CCR7+CD27+CD95- phenotype. The V and J genes are TRBV11-2 and TRBJ2-1; checking the TCRdb D call of TRBD2 is not possible without DNA. The sample was naive CXCR3+ CD8+ T cells from blood. Described subset: CD45RO-CCR7+CD27+CD95- naive CD8+ T cells expressing CXCR3 (TNR3+). The clonotype originates from a human donor in good health. Some clones in this sample may be carry-over from other donors' samples. The CDR3 loop reads CASSSGLAGGPDEQFF.